Shown below are 30 T cell receptor beta chains from a single sample sequenced in a study of siplizumab effects on memory and regulatory T cells. Method: immunoSEQ multiplex PCR; TCRdb's copy keeps in-frame clones and lacks some. Of some 99,000 clones in the sample, about 91% were seen once. The sequencing input was Tregs sorted from blood. The receptors shown here come from a human donor in good health.

V usage is TRBV21-1 and J usage is TRBJ2-3; TRBD2 is taken as the D call from the table, unchecked against the DNA. TRBV21-1 is an annotated pseudogene. This CDR3 is 15 amino acids long. CDR3 DNA: TGTGCCAGCAGCGTTCGGACTAGATACACAGATACGCAGTATTTT. This gives the protein CASSVRTRYTDTQYF.

A single count supports this clone. The chain links TRBV19 to TRBJ1-1; 8 nucleotides match TRBD1. Germline lookup yields CDR1 LNHDA and CDR2 SQIVND (reference sequence). The CDR3 has 15 residues. V lost 5 bases and J lost 1; bases outside the gene matches: 6. CDR3 in amino acids: CASSATGTGNTEAFF. CDR3 nucleotide sequence: TGTGCCAGTAGTGCGACCGGGACAGGGAACACTGAAGCTTTCTTT.

The chain uses TRBV7-9 and TRBJ2-1; D ambiguous. Germline lookup yields CDR1 SEHNR and CDR2 FQNEAQ (reference sequence). Trimming took 5 bases from V and 2 from J, leaving 1 base between them. The CDR3 totals 11 residues. CDR3: CASSPYNEQFF. In DNA, the CDR3 is TGTGCCAGCAGCCCCTACAATGAGCAGTTCTTC.

This rearrangement joins TRBV19 to TRBJ1-4; D is uncertain. Germline CDR1 LNHDA, CDR2 SQIVND (reference sequence). V gave up 3 bases and J gave up 0 bases, with 8 bases separating them. The CDR3 is made up of 15 amino acids. This CDR3 is CASSIGRTTNEKLFF. CDR3 DNA: TGTGCCAGTAGTATCGGGAGAACAACTAATGAAAAACTGTTTTTT.

The rearrangement links TRBV7-6 to TRBJ2-2; no clear D. Trimming shortened V by 4 bases and J by 6 bases, and 6 bases separated the two germline ends. CDR1 and CDR2 from the germline V gene are SGHVS and FNYEAQ. This CDR3 is 12 amino acids long. DNA of the CDR3: TGTGCCAGCAGCTCTTTGGCCGGGGAGCTGTTTTTT. Amino acids: CASSSLAGELFF.

V gene TRBV27 combines with J gene TRBJ2-7; no clear D gene. Between the trimmed V and J ends, which lost 5 bases and 5 bases, there was a span of 16 bases. CDR1 and CDR2 (germline): MNHEY, SMNVEV (reference sequence). The CDR3 contains 14 residues. The CDR3 DNA sequence: TGTGCCAGCAGTCATGGTAACGACCCCCACGAGCAGTACTTC. Protein sequence: CASSHGNDPHEQYF.

V gene TRBV5-4 combines with J gene TRBJ2-1, with D unresolved. The germline CDR1 and CDR2 sequences are SGHNT and YYREEE (reference sequence). The V gene lost 3 bases and the J gene lost 12 bases, with 10 bases spanning the gap. This CDR3 comprises 11 residues. The DNA of the CDR3 is TGTGCCAGCAGCTCAGCCCTGGCGCAGTTCTTC. The encoded protein is CASSSALAQFF. The variable domain in full, with the rest retrieved from reference TRBV5-4 and TRBJ2-1, is ETGVTQSPTHLIKTRGQQVTLRCSSQSGHNTVSWYQQALGQGPQFIFQYYREEENGRGNFPPRFSGLQFPNYSSELNVNALELDDSALYLCASSSALAQFFGPGTRLTVL.

The sample holds one count of this clone. The rearrangement links TRBV5-4 to TRBJ2-5; 11 bases fit TRBD2. The CDR3 loop spans 14 amino acids. After removal of 4 bases from V and 2 bases from J, the junction contained 1 base not matched to a gene. Germline CDR1 reads SGHNT; CDR2 reads YYREEE (reference sequence). CDR3 nucleotide sequence: TGTGCCAGCAGCATAGCGGGGGGGCAAGAGACCCAGTACTTC. Encoded protein: CASSIAGGQETQYF.

This chain joins TRBV4-1 and TRBJ2-7; 9 bases are shared with TRBD2. Germline V gene lookup returns CDR1 MGHRA and CDR2 YSYEKL. The CDR3 runs 15 residues. The trim removed 0 bases at V and 2 bases at J, leaving 2 bases unmatched. CDR3 nucleotides: TGCGCCAGCAGCCAAGATTTAGCGGGAGCCTACGAGCAGTACTTC. Amino acid sequence: CASSQDLAGAYEQYF.

The chain carries TRBV4-2 and TRBJ1-2; D is perhaps TRBD1 (5 bases). The CDR3 loop spans 17 amino acids. V shed 2 bases and J shed 1 base, with 17 bases lying between them. Germline CDR1 and CDR2: LGHNA and YNFKEQ. CDR3 amino acids: CASSQILGSQGNYGYTF. The CDR3 DNA follows: TGTGCCAGCAGCCAAATTTTAGGGTCCCAGGGTAACTATGGCTACACCTTC.

DNA for the CDR3: TGTGCCACCAGCAGAGATAGCAGCTACAATCAGCCCCAGCATTTT. It encodes CATSRDSSYNQPQHF. V gene TRBV15 combines with J gene TRBJ1-5; D unclear. With 0 bases removed from V and 3 bases from J, the gap between germline ends came to 9 bases. Germline CDR1 reads LNHNV; CDR2 reads YYDKDF (reference sequence). This CDR3 contains 15 residues.

The chain links TRBV5-1 to TRBJ2-3; D remains unclear. Trimming took 4 bases from V and 3 from J, leaving 9 bases between them. This CDR3 is built from 13 residues. Germline V gene lookup returns CDR1 SGHRS and CDR2 YFSETQ. The CDR3 coding sequence is TGCGCCAGCAGCGCGCGAGAGACAGATACGCAGTATTTT. Translation gives CASSARETDTQYF.

This rearrangement joins TRBV6-6 to TRBJ2-5, with D perhaps matching TRBD2 (6 bases). V lost 6 bases, J lost 1 base, and 18 bases lay in between. Germline V gene sequence: CDR1 MNHNY, CDR2 SVGAGI (reference sequence). The CDR3 consists of 16 residues. In DNA, the CDR3 is TGTGCCAGCAGACCCCCGGGGGTAATAACCCAAGAGACCCAGTACTTC. Translation gives CASRPPGVITQETQYF.

The gene calls are TRBV5-1 and TRBJ1-1; 9 nucleotides line up with TRBD1. The CDR3 extends over 14 amino acids. With V trimmed by 7 bases and J by 1 base, 5 bases remained unmatched. CDR1 is SGHRS and CDR2 is YFSETQ in the germline V gene. This chain's CDR3 is CASRNRGQNTEAFF. The CDR3 coding sequence is TGCGCCAGCCGCAACAGGGGGCAGAACACTGAAGCTTTCTTT.

V is TRBV11-2 and J is TRBJ2-2; TRBD2 is a possible D gene (5 bases). Deletions cut 5 bases from V and 6 bases from J, with 22 bases between. Germline V gives CDR1 SGHAT, CDR2 FQNNGV. CDR3 size: 17 residues. DNA of the CDR3: TGTGCCAGCAGCGTCCACCACGGACTTAGAAGCGCCGGGGAGCTGTTTTTT. It codes for CASSVHHGLRSAGELFF.

The rearrangement uses TRBV6-1 and TRBJ2-7; TRBD2 aligns across 9 bases. The CDR3 extends over 14 amino acids. Germline CDR1 MNHNS, CDR2 SASEGT. Trimming took 7 bases from V and 2 from J; bases not matched to a gene: 6. CDR3 sequence (DNA): TGTGCCAGCATCAGGCTAGCGGGACCCTACGAGCAGTACTTC. It encodes CASIRLAGPYEQYF.

This clone has just one count. This chain joins TRBV2 and TRBJ2-7; D is uncertain. V was shortened by 6 bases and J by 2 bases, with 8 bases between the two germline ends. The CDR3 sequence is 12 residues long. Germline CDR1 reads SNHLY; CDR2 reads FYNNEI. CDR3 loop: CASSQEAYEQYF. In DNA, the CDR3 is TGTGCCAGCAGCCAGGAAGCCTACGAGCAGTACTTC.

Comment on this clone: This sample includes further DNA sequences coding for the same CDR3. This chain connects TRBV4-2 to TRBJ1-3; 7 positions agree with TRBD1. V trimming: 1 base; J trimming: 4 bases; junction bases outside the gene matches: 4. This CDR3 has 15 amino acids. Germline CDR1 reads LGHNA; CDR2 reads YNFKEQ. For the CDR3, the DNA is TGTGCCAGCAGCCAAGTGGAACAGGGGGGAAACACCATATATTTT. This codes for CASSQVEQGGNTIYF.

The chain employs TRBV7-9 and TRBJ2-7, with 7 positions matching TRBD1. Trimming removed 6 bases from V and 0 bases from J; junction bases left unmatched: 8. Germline loops: CDR1 SEHNR, CDR2 FQNEAQ (reference sequence). The CDR3 contains 15 residues. The CDR3 is CASRYSRGSSYEQYF. CDR3 sequence (DNA): TGTGCCAGCAGATATTCCAGGGGGAGCTCCTACGAGCAGTACTTC.

J is TRBJ1-2 and V is TRBV2; TRBD1 matches at 7 bases. CDR1 and CDR2 (germline): SNHLY, FYNNEI. J gave up 2 bases and V 5 bases, and 5 bases lay outside the gene matches. The CDR3 has 14 amino acids. The CDR3 bases are TGTGCCAGCAGTCTGGGACAGAGGAACTATGGCTACACCTTC. Its translation is CASSLGQRNYGYTF. The variable domain in full, completed from reference TRBV2 and TRBJ1-2, reads EPEVTQTPSHQVTQMGQEVILRCVPISNHLYFYWYRQILGQKVEFLVSFYNNEISEKSEIFDDQFSVERPDGSNFTLKIRSTKLEDSAMYFCASSLGQRNYGYTFGSGTRLTVV.

This chain links TRBV6-6 with TRBJ2-7; TRBD1 aligns across 9 bases. The germline gives CDR1 MNHNY, CDR2 SVGAGI (reference sequence). Germline trimming cut 5 bases from V and 3 bases from J; bases unmatched to any gene: 8. The CDR3 is made up of 15 amino acids. CDR3 amino acids: CASSPGTGTYYEQYF. CDR3 DNA: TGTGCCAGCAGTCCCGGGACAGGGACTTACTACGAGCAGTACTTC.

The chain is built from TRBV2 and TRBJ1-1; D is unclear. CDR3 length: 14 residues. Germline-derived CDR1 and CDR2 are SNHLY and FYNNEI. V was cut by 7 bases and J by 3 bases, with 15 bases left in between. CDR3 DNA: TGTGCCAGCAAAGGAATTAACTGGGACACTGAAGCTTTCTTT. Protein product: CASKGINWDTEAFF.

The CDR3 sequence is CASSSTGGAYNEQFF. CDR3 nucleotide sequence: TGTGCCAGCAGCTCGACAGGGGGCGCCTACAATGAGCAGTTCTTC. This rearrangement joins TRBV7-2 to TRBJ2-1, with TRBD1 identical over 10 bases. J gave up 2 bases and V 4 bases, and 2 bases lay outside the gene matches. Germline CDR1 is SGHTA and CDR2 is FQGNSA. The CDR3 is 15 amino acids.

CDR3 sequence: CASIDWASGHHNEQFF. The CDR3 region has the DNA TGTGCCAGTATCGACTGGGCTAGCGGGCATCACAATGAGCAGTTCTTC. V usage is TRBV19 and J usage is TRBJ2-1; 8 positions agree with TRBD2. The germline V gene encodes CDR1 LNHDA and CDR2 SQIVND (reference sequence). The ends lost 7 bases at V and 5 bases at J; junction bases unmatched: 13. The length of the CDR3 is 16 residues.

This chain links TRBV5-6 with TRBJ2-7, with 8 bases lining up with TRBD2. Germline V gene lookup returns CDR1 SGHDT and CDR2 YYEEEE. Losses at the gene ends were 0 bases for V and 1 base for J; bases not matched to a gene: 3. The CDR3 spans 15 residues. CDR3 DNA sequence: TGTGCCAGCAGCTTGGGAGCGGGAGCATCCTACGAGCAGTACTTC. It translates to CASSLGAGASYEQYF.

The V gene is TRBV6-5, the J gene TRBJ1-3; no clear D. From germline, CDR1 is MNHEY and CDR2 SVGAGI. The CDR3 has 14 amino acids. The V end was cut by 0 bases, the J end by 4 bases, with 7 bases between. In DNA form, the CDR3 reads TGTGCCAGCAGTTACTCTCCGCTCGGAAACACCATATATTTT. This codes for CASSYSPLGNTIYF.

This sequence joins TRBV6-5 and TRBJ1-2; D ambiguous. The ends were cut back, 2 bases at V and 2 bases at J, with 6 bases in the middle. The CDR3 is 13 amino acids. Germline loops: CDR1 MNHEY, CDR2 SVGAGI. The CDR3 protein is CASSYRLNYGYTF. CDR3 coding DNA: TGTGCCAGCAGTTACAGGCTAAACTATGGCTACACCTTC.

This clone came up a few times. This chain links TRBV10-1 with TRBJ2-7; 10 bases align to TRBD2. This CDR3 has 13 amino acids. In germline, CDR1 is WNHNN, CDR2 SYGVQD (reference sequence). Germline trimming cut 4 bases from V and 6 bases from J; bases unmatched to any gene: 3. The CDR3 DNA sequence: TGCGCCAGCAGTGTGGGACTAGCGACCGAGCAGTACTTC. Encoded protein: CASSVGLATEQYF.

Only one count was recorded for this clone. The J gene is TRBJ2-7, the V gene TRBV15, with TRBD1 identical over 8 bases. CDR3 length: 13 residues. Germline CDR1 reads LNHNV; CDR2 reads YYDKDF (reference sequence). With V trimmed by 8 bases and J by 7 bases, 10 bases remained unmatched. The CDR3 coding sequence is TGTGCCACCCGGAGGACAGGGTCGGAAGAGCAGTACTTC. Translation gives CATRRTGSEEQYF.

V is TRBV5-1 and J is TRBJ2-2; D possibly uses TRBD1 or TRBD2 (5 bases each). With 4 bases removed from V and 5 bases from J, the gap between germline ends came to 12 bases. Germline CDR1 is SGHRS and CDR2 is YFSETQ. The CDR3 totals 14 residues. The CDR3 coding sequence is TGCGCCAGCAGCCGGGACCTGCTTACCGGGGAGCTGTTTTTT. Amino acid sequence: CASSRDLLTGELFF. The full variable domain, rest sourced from reference TRBV5-1 and TRBJ2-2, is KAGVTQTPRYLIKTRGQQVTLSCSPISGHRSVSWYQQTPGQGLQFLFEYFSETQRNKGNFPGRFSGRQFSNSRSEMNVSTLELGDSALYLCASSRDLLTGELFFGEGSRLTVL.